Each of the 27 T cell receptor beta chains below was sequenced from the same sample in a study of T cell repertoires in ileal Crohn's disease. Time point here: inflamed ileum from the surgical specimen. Sequencing was performed with immunoSEQ multiplex PCR; in TCRdb, only in-frame clones are kept and a portion is missing. The sample has about 7,800 clones; roughly 85% are singletons. Sample: ileal tissue. Receptors were obtained from an adult with Crohn's disease.

V gene TRBV11-1 combines with J gene TRBJ1-1; D unclear. The CDR3 totals 13 residues. Germline CDR1 and CDR2: SGHAT and FQDESV (reference sequence). Trimming removed 5 bases at V and 1 base at J, with 8 bases between. CDR3 nucleotide sequence: TGTGCCAGCAGCGTAAGCAGGAACACTGAAGCTTTCTTT. It specifies CASSVSRNTEAFF.

The chain employs TRBV12-5 and TRBJ2-1; TRBD1 aligns across 10 bases. The CDR3 sequence is 14 residues long. Germline CDR1 is LGHNT and CDR2 is FRNRAP. With 5 bases clipped from V and 4 bases from J, the junction kept 2 bases outside the gene matches. CDR3 loop: CASGPGQGYNEQFF. CDR3 coding DNA: TGTGCTAGTGGTCCGGGACAGGGGTACAATGAGCAGTTCTTC.

The J gene is TRBJ1-5, the V gene TRBV7-8; D gene uncertain. The CDR3 covers 15 residues. CDR1 SGHVS and CDR2 FQNEAQ come from the germline V gene. Trimming left V 5 bases short and J 5 bases short, with 16 bases between. In DNA form, the CDR3 reads TGTGCCAGCAGCCACGGTTCGGAGATTCATCAGCCCCAGCATTTT. Translated, it gives CASSHGSEIHQPQHF.

The V and J genes are TRBV28 and TRBJ1-2; 12 bases fit TRBD1. This CDR3 comprises 15 residues. Germline-derived CDR1 and CDR2 are MDHEN and SYDVKM. V trimming: 5 bases; J trimming: 8 bases; junction bases outside the gene matches: 9. CDR3 DNA: TGTGCCAGCAGTCGCCCGGGACAGGGGGCGTGGGGCTACACCTTC. Translated, it gives CASSRPGQGAWGYTF.

This chain uses TRBV5-1 with TRBJ2-3; D possibly matches TRBD1 or TRBD2 (5 bases each). The germline V and J ends were trimmed by 3 bases and 3 bases, with 8 bases remaining between them. CDR3 length equals 13 residues. Germline V gene sequence: CDR1 SGHRS, CDR2 YFSETQ. This CDR3 is CASSWGPTDTQYF. The CDR3 DNA sequence: TGCGCCAGCAGCTGGGGACCGACAGATACGCAGTATTTT.

V usage is TRBV6-5 and J usage is TRBJ2-7; no clear D. The CDR3 is made up of 14 amino acids. V lost 5 bases to trimming and J lost 3 bases, with 14 bases between them. Germline assignment: CDR1 MNHEY and CDR2 SVGAGI. In nucleotides, the CDR3 is TGTGCCAGCAGTCGAAAGGTCCCGGGCTACGAGCAGTACTTC. It is translated as CASSRKVPGYEQYF.

This chain connects TRBV30 to TRBJ2-3, with D possibly being TRBD2 (5 bases). Germline CDR1 GTSNPN, CDR2 SVGIG (reference sequence). Trimming removed 1 base from V and 2 bases from J, with 13 bases in between. This CDR3 is built from 15 residues. Written as DNA, the CDR3 is TGTGCCTGGAGTGCCTCCAGCGGCTACACAGATACGCAGTATTTT. Amino acid sequence: CAWSASSGYTDTQYF.

This chain connects TRBV5-5 to TRBJ2-7; 9 bases are a match to TRBD1. CDR1 is SGHKS, CDR2 YYEKEE, per germline (reference sequence). V lost 4 bases, J lost 6 bases, and 8 bases stayed unmatched. This CDR3 region has 14 residues. Here the CDR3 DNA reads TGTGCCAGCAGCCGAACAGGGGGCGGGGGCGAGCAGTACTTC. It translates to CASSRTGGGGEQYF.

In this sample, this clone turned up once. This sample also contains other DNA sequences that code for the same CDR3. The chain links TRBV19 to TRBJ2-1; D unresolved. CDR3 length: 15 residues. Germline V gene data show CDR1 as LNHDA and CDR2 as SQIVND (reference sequence). V lost 4 bases and J 0 bases, leaving 10 bases between the germline ends. The DNA of the CDR3 is TGTGCCAGTAGTAAGGACGGTAGCTCCTACAATGAGCAGTTCTTC. Amino acids: CASSKDGSSYNEQFF.

The chain combines TRBV4-3 with TRBJ2-2, with D possibly TRBD1 on 5 matching bases. Trimming stripped 0 bases from V and 3 bases from J, with 11 bases between. The CDR3 extends over 16 amino acids. Germline V gene lookup returns CDR1 LGHNA and CDR2 YSLEER. CDR3 in DNA: TGCGCCAGCAGCCAAGATTGGAAGGGGTACACCGGGGAGCTGTTTTTT. Translated, it gives CASSQDWKGYTGELFF.

This clone has just a few counts. This chain connects TRBV6-4 to TRBJ2-3, with D perhaps TRBD1 (6 bases). V was clipped by 3 bases and J by 0 bases, with 7 bases between them. Germline-derived CDR1 and CDR2 are MRHNA and SNTAGT. The CDR3 spans 14 residues. The CDR3 nucleotides are TGTGCCAGCAGTGAAAGGGGGAGCACAGATACGCAGTATTTT. Residues: CASSERGSTDTQYF.

Details on this clone: An end of the junction differs from the germline gene, which may be a read error. This sequence joins TRBV25-1 and TRBJ2-7, with D possibly being TRBD2 (7 bases). Germline CDR1 MGHDK, CDR2 SYGVNS. The length of the CDR3 is 11 residues. CDR3: CASNFGGPLSF. CDR3 nucleotide sequence: TGTGCCTCGAACTTCGGGGGGCCACTATCCTTC.

J is TRBJ2-3 and V is TRBV29-1, with TRBD1 matching over 8 bases. After removal of 6 bases from V and 6 bases from J, the junction contained 5 bases not matched to a gene. This CDR3 has 12 residues. Germline assignment: CDR1 SQVTM and CDR2 ANQGSEA. Here the CDR3 reads CSVGQGGDTQYF. The CDR3 coding sequence is TGCAGCGTAGGACAGGGTGGGGATACGCAGTATTTT.

The chain combines TRBV27 with TRBJ2-7; D gene ambiguous. This CDR3 is built from 16 residues. The germline gives CDR1 MNHEY, CDR2 SMNVEV (reference sequence). V gave up 5 bases and J gave up 0 bases, with 17 bases separating them. For the CDR3, the DNA is TGTGCCAGCAGTCCCCGGAGTGGATCCAGCTCCTACGAGCAGTACTTC. Its translation: CASSPRSGSSSYEQYF.

This clone was recorded a few times. The chain joins TRBV19 to TRBJ2-7; 12 bases agree with TRBD1. Per the germline V gene, CDR1 is LNHDA and CDR2 is SQIVND (reference sequence). V trimming: 9 bases; J trimming: 2 bases; junction bases outside the gene matches: 8. This CDR3 has 15 residues. CDR3 in amino acids: CASKAGQGAAYEQYF. The CDR3 nucleotides are TGTGCCAGCAAAGCGGGACAGGGGGCAGCCTACGAGCAGTACTTC.

The chain recombines TRBV5-1 with TRBJ2-5; D is unclear. This CDR3 contains 17 residues. CDR1 is SGHRS and CDR2 is YFSETQ in the germline V gene. Trimming removed 3 bases at V and 5 bases at J, with 23 bases between. This CDR3 is CASSSGLTAGLGETQYF. As DNA, the CDR3 is TGCGCCAGCAGCTCCGGCCTCACCGCCGGTTTGGGGGAGACCCAGTACTTC.

The chain combines TRBV6-5 with TRBJ2-7; D is uncertain. Germline V gene sequence: CDR1 MNHEY, CDR2 SVGAGI. The CDR3 contains 15 residues. Trimming took 0 bases from V and 3 from J, leaving 12 bases between them. The CDR3 coding sequence is TGTGCCAGCAGTTACTCGATTCCCAGTGACTACGAGCAGTACTTC. Translating it yields CASSYSIPSDYEQYF.

V usage is TRBV7-9 and J usage is TRBJ1-5, with D perhaps matching TRBD1 (6 bases). In germline, CDR1 is SEHNR, CDR2 FQNEAQ (reference sequence). V dropped 5 bases and J dropped 6 bases, with 14 bases sitting between them. The length of the CDR3 is 14 residues. The CDR3 loop reads CASSPDSFIQPQHF. DNA of the CDR3: TGTGCCAGCAGCCCGGACAGCTTCATTCAGCCCCAGCATTTT.

V usage is TRBV7-9 and J usage is TRBJ1-2; D is unresolved. The V end lost 1 base, the J end lost 0 bases, and 9 bases lay between the germline ends. CDR1 is SEHNR and CDR2 is FQNEAQ in the germline V gene (reference sequence). The CDR3 has 15 residues. CDR3 loop: CASSLGASANYGYTF. The CDR3 coding sequence is TGTGCCAGCAGCTTAGGCGCTTCGGCTAACTATGGCTACACCTTC.

The chain combines TRBV4-3 with TRBJ2-2, with D possibly TRBD2 on 5 matching bases. Germline V gene sequence: CDR1 LGHNA, CDR2 YSLEER. V was pared by 0 bases and J by 4 bases, with 6 bases between. The CDR3 totals 14 residues. The CDR3, as DNA: TGCGCCAGCAGCCAAGAAGAGGGCACCGGGGAGCTGTTTTTT. Translation gives CASSQEEGTGELFF.

The chain links TRBV2 to TRBJ2-3; possibly TRBD1 or TRBD2 for D (5 bases each). Germline loops: CDR1 SNHLY, CDR2 FYNNEI. The CDR3 has 13 amino acids. Trimming shortened V by 5 bases and J by 4 bases, and 10 bases separated the two germline ends. As DNA, the CDR3 is TGTGCCAGCAGTACGGGGCCCGCAGATACGCAGTATTTT. This sequence encodes CASSTGPADTQYF.

This chain links TRBV7-6 with TRBJ2-2; 10 nucleotides agree with TRBD1. The ends lost 5 bases at V and 7 bases at J; junction bases unmatched: 7. From germline, CDR1 is SGHVS and CDR2 FNYEAQ. There are 15 residues in the CDR3. CDR3 amino acids: CASSTGTGVGGELFF. The CDR3 DNA reads TGTGCCAGCAGCACAGGGACAGGGGTCGGCGGGGAGCTGTTTTTT.

The chain recombines TRBV5-4 with TRBJ2-6, with D unclear. The length of the CDR3 is 16 residues. V was cut by 4 bases and J by 0 bases, with 11 bases left in between. CDR1 is SGHNT, CDR2 YYREEE, per germline (reference sequence). The CDR3 protein is CASSPGPSSGANVLTF. CDR3 in DNA: TGTGCCAGCAGCCCAGGACCGAGCTCTGGGGCCAACGTCCTGACTTTC.

V gene TRBV11-2 combines with J gene TRBJ1-2; D not certain. Trimming cost V 0 bases and J 5 bases, with 10 bases left between them. Germline V gene sequence: CDR1 SGHAT, CDR2 FQNNGV. This CDR3 is 14 amino acids long. The CDR3: CASSLDAGSYGYTF. In nucleotides, the CDR3 is TGTGCCAGCAGCTTAGATGCGGGTTCGTATGGCTACACCTTC.

This clone was detected once. J is TRBJ2-5 and V is TRBV5-1; possible D gene TRBD2, 6 bases. The germline V and J ends were trimmed by 0 bases and 1 base, with 13 bases remaining between them. The CDR3 has 16 amino acids. The germline V gene has CDR1 SGHRS and CDR2 YFSETQ. CDR3 loop: CASSLGFSGSQETQYF. CDR3 sequence (DNA): TGCGCCAGCAGCTTGGGTTTTAGCGGAAGCCAAGAGACCCAGTACTTC.

This chain links TRBV30 with TRBJ1-1, with D possibly being TRBD1 (5 bases). There are 12 residues in the CDR3. CDR1 is GTSNPN and CDR2 is SVGIG in the germline V gene (reference sequence). V dropped 3 bases and J dropped 8 bases, with 13 bases sitting between them. The CDR3 coding sequence is TGTGCCTGGAGCCGAGGGCAGGGAGAAGCTTTCTTT. It encodes CAWSRGQGEAFF.

V usage is TRBV2 and J usage is TRBJ1-1, with D possibly TRBD1 on 6 matching bases. This CDR3 region has 11 residues. V gave up 8 bases and J gave up 8 bases, with 12 bases separating them. CDR1 is SNHLY and CDR2 is FYNNEI in the germline V gene. This CDR3 is CASRGQPEAFF. The CDR3 DNA sequence: TGTGCCAGCCGGGGGCAGCCAGAAGCTTTCTTT. Filled out from reference TRBV2 and TRBJ1-1, the complete variable domain reads EPEVTQTPSHQVTQMGQEVILRCVPISNHLYFYWYRQILGQKVEFLVSFYNNEISEKSEIFDDQFSVERPDGSNFTLKIRSTKLEDSAMYFCASRGQPEAFFGQGTRLTVV.